This entry features one TCR beta chain sequence. The antigen is unknown. A sample-barcoded 5' primer and a J-beta primer mix were used in a second PCR of roughly 6 to 11 cycles. A 12-random-nucleotide template-switch adaptor tagged each cDNA molecule. TCRdb analysed the 5' RACE reads with MiXCR anew, one entry per CDR3 protein. The sample shows hundreds of thousands of distinct CDR3 sequences, 58% of them seen only once. Trimming removed 4 bases from V and 8 bases from J; junction bases left unmatched: 8. CDR3 size: 14 residues. Germline V gene sequence: CDR1 SGDLS, CDR2 YYNGEE. Isolated per sample were at least 7 million PBMCs. This sample was taken from a study of blood T cells in healthy people across ages. Findings and limits, study-wide: Age brought a roughly linear fall in TCR beta diversity measured per million T cells.

Sequencing was performed on blood. The TCR sequence derives from a man younger than 40 in good health. This chain joins TRBV9 and TRBJ2-1, with 8 bases lining up with TRBD2. This chain's CDR3 is CASSPPGGVDEQFF. The CDR3 DNA reads TGTGCCAGCAGCCCGCCGGGGGGGGTCGATGAGCAGTTCTTC. The whole variable domain, remainder taken from reference TRBV9 and TRBJ2-1, is DSGVTQTPKHLITATGQRVTLRCSPRSGDLSVYWYQQSLDQGLQFLIQYYNGEERAKGNILERFSAQQFPDLHSELNLSSLELGDSALYFCASSPPGGVDEQFFGPGTRLTVL.